The 20 T cell receptor beta chains presented below share a single source sample, sequenced in a study of cytomegalovirus exposure and HLA in healthy donors (TCRdb year 2017). Libraries were prepared through the immunoSEQ multiplex PCR assay. For the multiplex PCR, a mixture combining 60 forward primers for TCR Vbeta segments and 13 reverse primers for TCR Jbeta segments was used. In TCRdb, the immuneACCESS table is reduced to in-frame sequences with V and J assigned. These tables do not hold every clone; where another copy was compared, an unresolved V gene accounts for under half, and the others remain unexplained. Recorded for this sample are 100,000 to 150,000 clones; around 73% of them occurred a single time. The ten largest clonotypes hold approximately 2.9% of the sample. Material for sequencing was PBMCs. All receptors derive from a human donor in good health.

This clone occurred a few times. V is TRBV7-8 and J is TRBJ2-7; 7 bases are shared with TRBD1. Looked up from germline, CDR1 is SGHVS and CDR2 is FQNEAQ. The CDR3 is made up of 14 amino acids. The V and J ends lost 3 bases and 2 bases, in that order; junction bases with no gene match: 4. The CDR3 coding sequence is TGTGCCAGCAGCTTGACAGGGTCCCCCTACGAGCAGTACTTC. This codes for CASSLTGSPYEQYF.

The chain combines TRBV11-2 with TRBJ2-7, with 7 bases aligning to TRBD2. The germline V gene has CDR1 SGHAT and CDR2 FQNNGV. This CDR3 is built from 16 residues. The V gene end was trimmed by 3 bases and the J gene end by 3 bases; junction bases not matched to a gene: 11. In DNA, the CDR3 is TGTGCCAGCAGCTTTCGGAGTGGCGGGAGTCGCTACGAGCAGTACTTC. Amino acid sequence: CASSFRSGGSRYEQYF.

The genes are TRBV19 and TRBJ1-6, with 8 bases lining up with TRBD1. Per germline, CDR1 LNHDA and CDR2 SQIVND (reference sequence). J gave up 6 bases and V 0 bases, and 7 bases lay outside the gene matches. The CDR3 sequence is 17 residues long. The CDR3 nucleotides are TGTGCCAGTAGTATAGAGCCTACAGGGGGTGGTAATTCACCCCTCCACTTT. Residues: CASSIEPTGGGNSPLHF. The full variable domain, completed using reference TRBV19 and TRBJ1-6, is DGGITQSPKYLFRKEGQNVTLSCEQNLNHDAMYWYRQDPGQGLRLIYYSQIVNDFQKGDIAEGYSVSREKKESFPLTVTSAQKNPTAFYLCASSIEPTGGGNSPLHFGNGTRLTVT.

This chain links TRBV5-1 with TRBJ2-7; 8 positions match TRBD2. The CDR3 has 16 amino acids. With V trimmed by 4 bases and J by 5 bases, 14 bases remained unmatched. Germline CDR1 reads SGHRS; CDR2 reads YFSETQ. The CDR3: CASSAKATGGANEQYF. CDR3 nucleotides: TGCGCCAGCAGCGCGAAGGCAACGGGGGGGGCCAACGAGCAGTACTTC.

The V and J genes are TRBV28 and TRBJ2-1; D possibly corresponds to TRBD1 (7 bases). Germline V gene data show CDR1 as MDHEN and CDR2 as SYDVKM. There are 12 residues in the CDR3. The V and J ends lost 8 bases and 9 bases respectively, with 14 bases between them. CDR3 sequence reads: CASEEGAGEQFF. DNA for the CDR3: TGTGCCAGCGAGGAGGGGGCGGGTGAGCAGTTCTTC.

V and J are TRBV28 and TRBJ2-5, with D hard to call. CDR1 is MDHEN, CDR2 SYDVKM, per germline. The CDR3 consists of 13 residues. Trimming shortened V by 6 bases and J by 5 bases, and 13 bases separated the two germline ends. The CDR3 is CASSPDPRETQYF. The DNA for the CDR3 is TGTGCCAGCAGCCCTGATCCGAGGGAGACCCAGTACTTC.

This clone was counted only a few times. The chain joins TRBV6-6 to TRBJ1-3, with D tentatively TRBD1 (6 bases). CDR1 MNHNY and CDR2 SVGAGI come from the germline V gene (reference sequence). There are 14 residues in the CDR3. The V and J ends lost 4 bases and 0 bases respectively, with 7 bases between them. The CDR3 here is CASSWDNSGNTIYF. The DNA of the CDR3 is TGTGCCAGCAGTTGGGACAACTCTGGAAACACCATATATTTT.

The chain recombines TRBV5-4 with TRBJ1-5; maybe TRBD1 (6 bases). The V end lost 4 bases, the J end lost 1 base, and 15 bases lay between the germline ends. Germline CDR1 SGHNT, CDR2 YYREEE (reference sequence). The CDR3 consists of 16 residues. In DNA, the CDR3 is TGTGCCAGCAGCCTAGAATTCACAGGGAGCAATCAGCCCCAGCATTTT. Its translation: CASSLEFTGSNQPQHF.

The rearrangement joins TRBV19 to TRBJ1-2, with D tentatively TRBD1 (5 bases). Trimming left V 10 bases short and J 5 bases short, with 8 bases between. The CDR3 is 10 amino acids. Looked up from germline, CDR1 is LNHDA and CDR2 is SQIVND (reference sequence). The CDR3 loop reads CATKGYGYTF. The CDR3 DNA sequence: TGTGCCACTAAGGGGTATGGCTACACCTTC.

This clone was observed a single time. The gene calls are TRBV2 and TRBJ1-2; TRBD1 matches 11 bases. Trimming cost V 8 bases and J 3 bases; bases outside gene matches: 2. Germline-derived CDR1 and CDR2 are SNHLY and FYNNEI. This CDR3 contains 13 residues. The CDR3 DNA reads TGTGCCAGCCCGGGACAGGGGGACTATGGCTACACCTTC. It encodes CASPGQGDYGYTF.

V usage is TRBV7-9 and J usage is TRBJ1-2; TRBD1 agrees at 8 bases. The CDR3 contains 15 residues. The V gene end was trimmed by 4 bases and the J gene end by 8 bases; junction bases not matched to a gene: 12. Germline values: CDR1 SEHNR, CDR2 FQNEAQ (reference sequence). The chain's CDR3 is CASSSRVGQGAGYTF. In DNA, the CDR3 is TGTGCCAGCAGCTCCAGGGTTGGGCAGGGGGCCGGCTACACCTTC.

This clone turned up a few times. V gene TRBV19 combines with J gene TRBJ2-1; a weak D match, TRBD2 (6 bases). The CDR3 runs to 14 residues. V was shortened by 0 bases and J by 16 bases, with 19 bases between the two germline ends. CDR1 is LNHDA, CDR2 SQIVND, per germline (reference sequence). CDR3 loop: CASSIDPPGEVQFF. As DNA, the CDR3 is TGTGCCAGTAGTATAGATCCCCCGGGGGAGGTTCAATTCTTC.

Only a few counts were recorded for this clone. The V call is TRBV27, the J call TRBJ2-5; D not certain. The CDR3 is 13 residues long. CDR1 and CDR2 (germline): MNHEY, SMNVEV (reference sequence). V lost 2 bases and J lost 3, with 7 bases in between. CDR3 sequence reads: CASSLIEEETQYF. The CDR3 nucleotides are TGTGCCAGCAGTTTAATAGAGGAAGAGACCCAGTACTTC.

The J gene is TRBJ1-2, the V gene TRBV2; weak D call: TRBD1 (5 bases). CDR3 size: 14 residues. V shed 4 bases and J shed 4 bases, with 13 bases lying between them. From germline, CDR1 is SNHLY and CDR2 FYNNEI. The CDR3 nucleotides read TGTGCCAGCAGTGGGGCGGGACCCTCCTATGGCTACACCTTC. Its protein is CASSGAGPSYGYTF.

The chain employs TRBV28 and TRBJ1-6, with a weak D call TRBD1 (5 bases). The ends were cut back, 5 bases at V and 13 bases at J, with 27 bases in the middle. Germline V gene sequence: CDR1 MDHEN, CDR2 SYDVKM. The CDR3 consists of 17 residues. The CDR3 here is CASSPEVTGTPDSPLHF. CDR3 coding DNA: TGTGCCAGCAGTCCCGAAGTCACCGGGACTCCAGATAGTCCCCTCCACTTT.

V and J are TRBV5-1 and TRBJ2-7; 7 positions match TRBD1. The CDR3 spans 15 residues. Germline V gene data show CDR1 as SGHRS and CDR2 as YFSETQ. The junction had 5 bases not matched to a gene; V was cut back by 0 bases and J by 2 bases. The CDR3 reads CASSLEPGGAYEQYF. The DNA of the CDR3 is TGCGCCAGCAGCTTGGAACCAGGGGGTGCCTACGAGCAGTACTTC. Full variable domain (remainder filled in from reference TRBV5-1 and TRBJ2-7): KAGVTQTPRYLIKTRGQQVTLSCSPISGHRSVSWYQQTPGQGLQFLFEYFSETQRNKGNFPGRFSGRQFSNSRSEMNVSTLELGDSALYLCASSLEPGGAYEQYFGPGTRLTVT.

The chain links TRBV7-2 to TRBJ1-1; D ambiguous. Germline CDR1 and CDR2: SGHTA and FQGNSA. Between the trimmed V and J ends, which lost 5 bases and 9 bases, there was a span of 10 bases. The CDR3 consists of 11 residues. The CDR3 here is CASSLLEKAFF. CDR3 bases: TGTGCCAGCAGCCTATTAGAAAAAGCTTTCTTT.

This chain connects TRBV7-9 to TRBJ2-7; TRBD1 matches 9 bases. From germline, CDR1 is SEHNR and CDR2 FQNEAQ (reference sequence). Germline trimming cut 5 bases from V and 2 bases from J; bases unmatched to any gene: 16. This CDR3 spans 18 amino acids. The CDR3 sequence is CASSPDRGGEFSPYEQYF. In DNA, the CDR3 is TGTGCCAGCAGCCCAGACAGGGGGGGAGAGTTTAGCCCCTACGAGCAGTACTTC.

The chain is built from TRBV12-1 and TRBJ2-5; the D call TRBD1 from the table was never checked on the DNA. TRBV12-1 is listed as a pseudogene. This CDR3 is built from 17 residues. The CDR3 spells CASSRLTGRDTQETQYF. The CDR3 DNA reads TGTGCCAGCAGTCGGCTAACCGGCCGAGACACACAAGAGACCCAGTACTTC.

The chain joins TRBV7-2 to TRBJ2-1; 10 nucleotides align to TRBD2. The CDR3 loop spans 16 amino acids. The V gene end was trimmed by 1 base and the J gene end by 8 bases; junction bases not matched to a gene: 8. Germline V gene data show CDR1 as SGHTA and CDR2 as FQGNSA. CDR3 DNA: TGTGCCAGCAGCTTAGTAGGGACTAGCGCCTGGGATGAGCAGTTCTTC. Translating gives CASSLVGTSAWDEQFF.